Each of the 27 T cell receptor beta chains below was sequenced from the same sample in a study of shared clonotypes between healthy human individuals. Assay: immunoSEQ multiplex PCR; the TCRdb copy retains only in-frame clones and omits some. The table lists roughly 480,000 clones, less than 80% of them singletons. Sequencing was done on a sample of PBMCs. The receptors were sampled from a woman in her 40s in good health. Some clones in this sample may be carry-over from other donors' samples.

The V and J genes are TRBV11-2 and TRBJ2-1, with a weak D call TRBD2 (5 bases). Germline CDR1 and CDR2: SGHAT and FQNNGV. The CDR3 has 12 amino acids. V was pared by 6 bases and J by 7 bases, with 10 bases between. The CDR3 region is CASSLLDNEQFF. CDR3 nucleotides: TGTGCCAGCAGTTTACTAGATAATGAGCAGTTCTTC.

The CDR3 region has the DNA TGTGCCAGCAGCTTAAAGGGCCACGACTATGGCTACACCTTC. Translation: CASSLKGHDYGYTF. This chain links TRBV5-4 with TRBJ1-2; no clear D gene. CDR1 is SGHNT, CDR2 YYREEE, per germline (reference sequence). The CDR3 runs 14 residues. V was trimmed by 2 bases and J by 3 bases, leaving 11 bases between them.

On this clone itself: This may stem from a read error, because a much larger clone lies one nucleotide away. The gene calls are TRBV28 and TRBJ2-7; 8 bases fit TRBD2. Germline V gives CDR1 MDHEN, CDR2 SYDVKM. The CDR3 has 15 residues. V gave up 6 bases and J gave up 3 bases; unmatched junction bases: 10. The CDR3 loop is CASRPVPAGVYEQYF. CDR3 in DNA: TGTGCCAGCAGGCCGGTACCAGCGGGAGTCTACGAGCAGTACTTC.

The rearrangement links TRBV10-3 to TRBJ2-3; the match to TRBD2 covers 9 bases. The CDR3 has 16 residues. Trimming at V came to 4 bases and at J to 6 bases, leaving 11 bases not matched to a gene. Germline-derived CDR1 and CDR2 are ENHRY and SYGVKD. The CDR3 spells CAISVLAGRGGDTQYF. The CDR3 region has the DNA TGTGCCATCAGTGTGCTAGCGGGGAGAGGTGGGGATACGCAGTATTTT.

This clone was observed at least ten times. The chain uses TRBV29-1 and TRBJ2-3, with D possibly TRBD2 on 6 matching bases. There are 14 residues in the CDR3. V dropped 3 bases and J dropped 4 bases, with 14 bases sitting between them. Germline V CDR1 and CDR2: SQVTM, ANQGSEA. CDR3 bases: TGCAGCGTTGAGATGACTAGGTTGGCAGATACGCAGTATTTT. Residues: CSVEMTRLADTQYF.

The CDR3 DNA sequence: TGTGCCAGCAGGGAGCCAGGGGCCCTCACCGGGGAGCTGTTTTTT. Protein sequence: CASREPGALTGELFF. This sequence joins TRBV7-9 and TRBJ2-2; a possible D gene is TRBD1 (6 bases). The CDR3 is 15 residues long. From germline, CDR1 is SEHNR and CDR2 FQNEAQ (reference sequence). V was trimmed by 6 bases and J by 4 bases, leaving 15 bases between them.

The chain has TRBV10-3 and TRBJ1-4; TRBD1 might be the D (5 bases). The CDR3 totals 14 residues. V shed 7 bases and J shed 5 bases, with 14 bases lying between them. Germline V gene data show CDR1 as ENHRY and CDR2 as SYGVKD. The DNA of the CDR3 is TGTGCCATCAATGATTCAAGGGACAATGAAAAACTGTTTTTT. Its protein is CAINDSRDNEKLFF.

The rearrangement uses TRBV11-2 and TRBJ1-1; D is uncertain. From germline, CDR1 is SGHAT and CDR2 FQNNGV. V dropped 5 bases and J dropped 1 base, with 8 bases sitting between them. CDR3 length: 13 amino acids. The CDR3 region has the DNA TGTGCCAGCAGCACCCAAGGGAACACTGAAGCTTTCTTT. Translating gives CASSTQGNTEAFF.

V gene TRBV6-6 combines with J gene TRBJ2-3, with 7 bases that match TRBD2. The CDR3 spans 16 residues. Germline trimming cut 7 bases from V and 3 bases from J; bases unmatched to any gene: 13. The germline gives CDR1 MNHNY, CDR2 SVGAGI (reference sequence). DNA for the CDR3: TGTGCCAGCACCTCCGGACGCGGGAGTGGAACAGATACGCAGTATTTT. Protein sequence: CASTSGRGSGTDTQYF.

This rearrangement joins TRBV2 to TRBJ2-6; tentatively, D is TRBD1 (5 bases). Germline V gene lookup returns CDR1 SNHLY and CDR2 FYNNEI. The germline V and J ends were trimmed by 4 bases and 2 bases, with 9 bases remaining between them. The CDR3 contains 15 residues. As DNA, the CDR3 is TGTGCCAGCAGTGTGCAAGGGGCTGGGGCCAACGTCCTGACTTTC. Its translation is CASSVQGAGANVLTF.

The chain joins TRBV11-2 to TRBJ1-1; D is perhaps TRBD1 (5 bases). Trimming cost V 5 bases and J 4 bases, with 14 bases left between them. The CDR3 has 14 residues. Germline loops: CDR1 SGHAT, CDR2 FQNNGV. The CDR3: CASSHWDRGTEAFF. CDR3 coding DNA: TGTGCCAGCAGCCACTGGGACCGGGGCACTGAAGCTTTCTTT.

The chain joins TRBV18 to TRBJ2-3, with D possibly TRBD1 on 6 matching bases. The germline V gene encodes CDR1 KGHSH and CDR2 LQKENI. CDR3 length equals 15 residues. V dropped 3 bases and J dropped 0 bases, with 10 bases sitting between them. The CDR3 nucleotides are TGTGCCAGCTCACCCCGACAGGTTAGCACAGATACGCAGTATTTT. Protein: CASSPRQVSTDTQYF.

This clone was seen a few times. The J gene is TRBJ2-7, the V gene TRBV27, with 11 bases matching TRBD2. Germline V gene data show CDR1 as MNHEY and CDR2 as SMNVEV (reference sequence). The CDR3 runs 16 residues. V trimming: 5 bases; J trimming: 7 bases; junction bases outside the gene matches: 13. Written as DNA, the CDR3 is TGTGCCAGCAGTCCCGGTAGCGGGAGGGGAGTTTTGGAGCAGTACTTC. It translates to CASSPGSGRGVLEQYF.

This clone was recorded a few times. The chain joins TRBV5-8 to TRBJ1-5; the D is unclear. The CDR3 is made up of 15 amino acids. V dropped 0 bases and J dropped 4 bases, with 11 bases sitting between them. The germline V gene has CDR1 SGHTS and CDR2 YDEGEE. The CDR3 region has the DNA TGTGCCAGCAGCTTGGCACGGGGTGGGAATCAGCCCCAGCATTTT. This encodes CASSLARGGNQPQHF. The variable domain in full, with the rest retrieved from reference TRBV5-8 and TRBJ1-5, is EAGVTQSPTHLIKTRGQQATLRCSPISGHTSVYWYQQALGLGLQFLLWYDEGEERNRGNFPPRFSGRQFPNYSSELNVNALELEDSALYLCASSLARGGNQPQHFGDGTRLSIL.

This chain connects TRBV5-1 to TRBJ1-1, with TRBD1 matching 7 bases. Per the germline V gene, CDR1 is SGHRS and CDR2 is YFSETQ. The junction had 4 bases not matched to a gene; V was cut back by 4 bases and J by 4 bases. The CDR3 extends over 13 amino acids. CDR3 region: CASSLQGVTEAFF. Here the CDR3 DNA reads TGCGCCAGCAGCCTTCAGGGGGTCACTGAAGCTTTCTTT.

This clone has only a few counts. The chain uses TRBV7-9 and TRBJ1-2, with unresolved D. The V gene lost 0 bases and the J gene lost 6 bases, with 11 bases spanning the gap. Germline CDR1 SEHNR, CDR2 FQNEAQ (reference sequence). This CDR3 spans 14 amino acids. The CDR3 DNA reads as TGTGCCAGCAGCTTAGCTCTGGGTGGGAATGGCTACACCTTC. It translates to CASSLALGGNGYTF.

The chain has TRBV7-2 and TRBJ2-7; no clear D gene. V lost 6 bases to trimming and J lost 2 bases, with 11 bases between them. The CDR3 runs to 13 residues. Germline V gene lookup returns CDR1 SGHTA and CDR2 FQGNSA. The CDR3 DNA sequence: TGTGCCAGCAGGATTAGTGGAACCTACGAGCAGTACTTC. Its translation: CASRISGTYEQYF.

CDR3 sequence: CASLSRTGRTGELFF. CDR3 nucleotides: TGTGCCAGCCTTTCAAGGACAGGGAGGACCGGGGAGCTGTTTTTT. The genes are TRBV27 and TRBJ2-2; 8 positions match TRBD1. The CDR3 runs to 15 residues. CDR1 is MNHEY and CDR2 is SMNVEV in the germline V gene (reference sequence). V shed 8 bases and J 5 bases; nucleotides not matched to a gene: 10.

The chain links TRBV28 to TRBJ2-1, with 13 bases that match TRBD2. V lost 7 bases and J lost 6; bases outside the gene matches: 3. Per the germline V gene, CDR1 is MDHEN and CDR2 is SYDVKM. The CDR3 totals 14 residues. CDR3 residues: CASTGLAGSNEQFF. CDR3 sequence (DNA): TGTGCCAGCACGGGACTAGCGGGGTCCAATGAGCAGTTCTTC. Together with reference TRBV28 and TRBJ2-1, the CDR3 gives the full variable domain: DVKVTQSSRYLVKRTGEKVFLECVQDMDHENMFWYRQDPGLGLRLIYFSYDVKMKEKGDIPEGYSVSREKKERFSLILESASTNQTSMYLCASTGLAGSNEQFFGPGTRLTVL.

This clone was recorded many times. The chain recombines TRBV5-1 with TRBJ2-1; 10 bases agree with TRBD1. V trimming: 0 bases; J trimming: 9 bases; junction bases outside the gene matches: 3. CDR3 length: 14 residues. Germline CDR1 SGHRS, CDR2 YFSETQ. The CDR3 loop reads CASSLVTGGFEQFF. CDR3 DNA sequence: TGCGCCAGCAGCTTGGTGACAGGGGGCTTTGAGCAGTTCTTC.

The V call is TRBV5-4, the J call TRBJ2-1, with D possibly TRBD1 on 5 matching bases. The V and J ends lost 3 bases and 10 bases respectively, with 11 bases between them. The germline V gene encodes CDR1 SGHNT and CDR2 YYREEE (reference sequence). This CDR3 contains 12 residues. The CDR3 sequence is CASSSLRAEQFF. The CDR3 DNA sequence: TGTGCCAGCAGCTCACTCAGGGCCGAGCAGTTCTTC.

DNA for the CDR3: TGCGCCAGCGCCCCCGGGACAGCCACCTACAATGAGCAGTTCTTC. Its protein is CASAPGTATYNEQFF. V gene TRBV5-1 combines with J gene TRBJ2-1, with 7 positions matching TRBD1. V was clipped by 7 bases and J by 2 bases; unmatched bases: 9. The length of the CDR3 is 15 residues. CDR1 and CDR2 from the germline V gene are SGHRS and YFSETQ.

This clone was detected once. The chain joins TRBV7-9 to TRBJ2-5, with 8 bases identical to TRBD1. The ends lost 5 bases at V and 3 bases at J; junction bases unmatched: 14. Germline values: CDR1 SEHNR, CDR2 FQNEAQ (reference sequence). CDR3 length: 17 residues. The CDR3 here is CASSQTPTGAGEETQYF. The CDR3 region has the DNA TGTGCCAGCAGCCAAACCCCGACAGGGGCAGGTGAAGAGACCCAGTACTTC.

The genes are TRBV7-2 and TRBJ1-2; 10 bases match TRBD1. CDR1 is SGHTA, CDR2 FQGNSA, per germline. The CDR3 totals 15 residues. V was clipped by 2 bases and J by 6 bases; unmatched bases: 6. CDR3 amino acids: CASSLRDRGLDGYTF. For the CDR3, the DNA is TGTGCCAGCAGCTTACGGGACAGGGGATTGGATGGCTACACCTTC.

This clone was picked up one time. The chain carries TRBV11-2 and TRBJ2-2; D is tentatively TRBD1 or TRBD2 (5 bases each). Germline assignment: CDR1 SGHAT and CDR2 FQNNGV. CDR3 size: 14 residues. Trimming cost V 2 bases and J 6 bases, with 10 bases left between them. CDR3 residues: CASSLLLGAGELFF. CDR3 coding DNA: TGTGCCAGCAGCTTACTTTTGGGGGCCGGGGAGCTGTTTTTT.

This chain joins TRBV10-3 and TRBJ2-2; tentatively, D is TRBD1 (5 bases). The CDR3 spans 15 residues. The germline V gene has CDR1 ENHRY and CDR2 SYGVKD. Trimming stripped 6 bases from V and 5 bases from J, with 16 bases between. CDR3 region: CAIRQDSRRTGELFF. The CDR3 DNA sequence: TGTGCCATCAGACAAGACAGTCGACGGACCGGGGAGCTGTTTTTT.

In DNA, the CDR3 is TGTGCCAGCTCACCACCGGGGGGGGCCTATGGCTACACCTTC. It codes for CASSPPGGAYGYTF. This chain joins TRBV18 and TRBJ1-2, with D tentatively TRBD1 (6 bases). The CDR3 loop spans 14 amino acids. V was pared by 0 bases and J by 4 bases, with 9 bases between. Looked up from germline, CDR1 is KGHSH and CDR2 is LQKENI.